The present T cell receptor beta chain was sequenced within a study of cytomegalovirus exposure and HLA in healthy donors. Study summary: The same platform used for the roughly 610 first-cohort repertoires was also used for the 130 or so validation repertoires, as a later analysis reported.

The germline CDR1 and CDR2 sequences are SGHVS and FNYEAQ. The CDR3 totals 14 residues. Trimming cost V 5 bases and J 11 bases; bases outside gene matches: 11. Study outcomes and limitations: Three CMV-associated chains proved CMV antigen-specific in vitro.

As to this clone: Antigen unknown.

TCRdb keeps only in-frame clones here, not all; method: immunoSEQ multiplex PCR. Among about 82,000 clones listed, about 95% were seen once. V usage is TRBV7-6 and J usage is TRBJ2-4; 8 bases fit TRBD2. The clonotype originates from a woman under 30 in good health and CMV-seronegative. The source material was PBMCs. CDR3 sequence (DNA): TGTGCCAGCAGCCTGACTAGCGCATCACTACTTCAGTACTTC. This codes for CASSLTSASLLQYF. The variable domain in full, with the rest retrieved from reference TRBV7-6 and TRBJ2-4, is GAGVSQSPRYKVTKRGQDVALRCDPISGHVSLYWYRQALGQGPEFLTYFNYEAQQDKSGLPNDRFSAERPEGSISTLTIQRTEQRDSAMYRCASSLTSASLLQYFGAGTRLSVL.